These 28 T cell receptor beta chains share one sample of origin, sequenced in a study of blood T cell repertoires in COVID-19. Assay: immunoSEQ multiplex PCR; the TCRdb copy retains only in-frame clones and omits some. Of about 220,000 clones detected, 80% to 90% appear once; the ten largest clones hold approximately 3.4%. The specimen was PBMCs or T cells enriched from blood (not recorded which). The receptor source for this set is a woman in her late teens or twenties in a cohort exposed to, infected with or recovered from COVID-19 (not recorded which).

V usage is TRBV7-6 and J usage is TRBJ2-1, with 13 bases that match TRBD2. Per germline, CDR1 SGHVS and CDR2 FNYEAQ. The CDR3 sequence is 17 residues long. The V segment lost 5 bases and the J segment 0 bases; nucleotides outside the gene matches: 4. CDR3 sequence (DNA): TGTGCCAGCAGCCTCCGGACTAGCGGGAGCTCCTACAATGAGCAGTTCTTC. Translated: CASSLRTSGSSYNEQFF.

The chain is built from TRBV29-1 and TRBJ2-7; 7 bases match TRBD2. This CDR3 has 13 amino acids. Germline loops: CDR1 SQVTM, CDR2 ANQGSEA. Trimming removed 4 bases from V and 6 bases from J; junction bases left unmatched: 9. CDR3 sequence: CSVGLGGEGEQYF. The CDR3 DNA is TGCAGCGTTGGGTTGGGAGGGGAGGGCGAGCAGTACTTC.

V gene TRBV3-1 (or the pseudogene TRBV3-2) combines with J gene TRBJ2-5; 14 bases line up with TRBD2. This CDR3 is built from 17 residues. Losses at the gene ends were 6 bases for V and 5 bases for J; bases not matched to a gene: 11. Germline V gives CDR1 LGHDT, CDR2 YNNKEL (reference sequence). The CDR3 nucleotides read TGTGCCAGCAGTAAAACCGGACTAGCGGGGGGTTTTGAGACCCAGTACTTC. Residues: CASSKTGLAGGFETQYF.

The gene calls are TRBV11-2 and TRBJ2-1, with a tentative D call TRBD2 (8 bases). This CDR3 comprises 19 residues. V gave up 4 bases and J gave up 0 bases, with 22 bases separating them. The germline CDR1 and CDR2 sequences are SGHAT and FQNNGV. CDR3 in amino acids: CASSSLGSSGDSSYNEQFF. For the CDR3, the DNA is TGTGCCAGCAGCTCCCTTGGGAGTAGCGGGGACAGCTCCTACAATGAGCAGTTCTTC.

The DNA of the CDR3 is TGTGCCAGCAGCCCCCAGACAGGGACCCACAACTATGGCTACACCTTC. This translates into CASSPQTGTHNYGYTF. The chain couples TRBV7-9 to TRBJ1-2; TRBD1 matches 7 bases. The CDR3 totals 16 residues. Germline CDR1 is SEHNR and CDR2 is FQNEAQ (reference sequence). With 5 bases clipped from V and 2 bases from J, the junction kept 11 bases outside the gene matches.

The rearrangement joins TRBV27 to TRBJ1-1; D is perhaps TRBD1 (5 bases). V dropped 3 bases and J dropped 5 bases, with 19 bases sitting between them. The CDR3 spans 16 residues. Germline V gives CDR1 MNHEY, CDR2 SMNVEV (reference sequence). The CDR3 sequence: CASSFGGLGVGTEAFF. Written as DNA, the CDR3 is TGTGCCAGCAGTTTCGGGGGTTTAGGGGTAGGGACTGAAGCTTTCTTT.

The genes are TRBV9 and TRBJ2-2; 11 bases fit TRBD2. Germline-derived CDR1 and CDR2 are SGDLS and YYNGEE. CDR3 length equals 17 residues. Trimming removed 3 bases from V and 3 bases from J; junction bases left unmatched: 7. The CDR3, as DNA: TGTGCCAGCAGCGCAGGTAGCGGGGGGGCCGACACCGGGGAGCTGTTTTTT. This sequence encodes CASSAGSGGADTGELFF.

The chain joins TRBV5-1 to TRBJ1-5; D remains unclear. The CDR3 runs to 15 residues. Germline assignment: CDR1 SGHRS and CDR2 YFSETQ. Trimming left V 3 bases short and J 0 bases short, with 10 bases between. CDR3 coding DNA: TGCGCCAGCAGCTCGGCCGGGGATAGCAATCAGCCCCAGCATTTT. It encodes CASSSAGDSNQPQHF.

Comment on this clone: The junction does not match germline at one end; this may be a read error. The V and J genes are TRBV28 and TRBJ1-5, with 7 bases matching TRBD1. The CDR3 is 19 amino acids. Germline loops: CDR1 MDHEN, CDR2 SYDVKM. In nucleotides, the CDR3 is TGTGCCAGCGGTTTTCGTGGGACAGCCAACCGTTTAAGCAATCAGCCCCAGCATTTT. Translated: CASGFRGTANRLSNQPQHF.

This clone was found once. The chain couples TRBV27 to TRBJ1-5; D call uncertain. The germline gives CDR1 MNHEY, CDR2 SMNVEV (reference sequence). Trimming cost V 4 bases and J 6 bases, with 10 bases left between them. The length of the CDR3 is 13 residues. In DNA form, the CDR3 reads TGTGCCAGCAGTTCAAGGGAGGCTCAGCCCCAGCATTTT. The encoded protein is CASSSREAQPQHF.

The chain carries TRBV5-1 and TRBJ1-6; TRBD1 aligns across 7 bases. Germline CDR1 SGHRS, CDR2 YFSETQ. The CDR3 totals 19 residues. With V trimmed by 3 bases and J by 0 bases, 12 bases remained unmatched. The CDR3 bases are TGCGCCAGCAGCTACTCCCTACAGGGGACGAGCTCCTATAATTCACCCCTCCACTTT. It specifies CASSYSLQGTSSYNSPLHF.

The table lists this clone with a count of one. The gene calls are TRBV24-1 and TRBJ1-5, with TRBD1 identical over 8 bases. Germline V lookup: CDR1 KGHDR, CDR2 SFDVKD. The CDR3 contains 13 residues. Trimming removed 9 bases from V and 3 bases from J; junction bases left unmatched: 3. The CDR3 region has the DNA TGTGCCACCCAGGGGGCCAACAATCAGCCCCAGCATTTT. This gives the protein CATQGANNQPQHF.

V and J are TRBV12-3 or TRBV12-4 and TRBJ2-7; D is unresolved. There are 13 residues in the CDR3. Trimming cost V 0 bases and J 2 bases, with 5 bases left between them. The CDR3 is CASSLAPAYEQYF. Written as DNA, the CDR3 is TGTGCCAGCAGTTTAGCGCCGGCCTACGAGCAGTACTTC.

This chain links TRBV2 with TRBJ1-2; 10 bases fit TRBD1. The CDR3 covers 14 residues. Per germline, CDR1 SNHLY and CDR2 FYNNEI. V lost 6 bases, J lost 8 bases, and 9 bases stayed unmatched. Here the CDR3 DNA reads TGTGCCAGCAGCCCCTCGGGGACAGGGGACGGCTACACCTTC. Its translation is CASSPSGTGDGYTF.

Note on this clone: The sample carries other DNA sequences with the same CDR3. V usage is TRBV6-1 and J usage is TRBJ1-1; D remains ambiguous. The V gene lost 0 bases and the J gene lost 4 bases, with 9 bases spanning the gap. Germline V gives CDR1 MNHNS, CDR2 SASEGT. The CDR3 has 14 residues. The DNA for the CDR3 is TGTGCCAGCAGTGAAGCCGAGGAAGGCACTGAAGCTTTCTTT. Translating it yields CASSEAEEGTEAFF.

The V call is TRBV27, the J call TRBJ1-1; TRBD1 matches 9 bases. This CDR3 has 15 amino acids. Germline lookup yields CDR1 MNHEY and CDR2 SMNVEV (reference sequence). The J segment lost 1 base and the V segment lost 7 bases, leaving 7 bases of the junction unmatched. CDR3 nucleotide sequence: TGTGCCAGCATAAGACGGACAGGGGAGAACACTGAAGCTTTCTTT. Translation gives CASIRRTGENTEAFF.

This clone turned up a few times. The V gene is TRBV7-3, the J gene TRBJ1-2; D is ambiguous. The V gene lost 2 bases and the J gene lost 3 bases, with 7 bases spanning the gap. Germline CDR1 is SGHTA and CDR2 is FQGTGA. This CDR3 is built from 13 residues. The CDR3 coding sequence is TGTGCCAGCAGCTTAGGAGGCGACTATGGCTACACCTTC. Amino acid sequence: CASSLGGDYGYTF.

The chain couples TRBV9 to TRBJ2-5; 9 nucleotides align to TRBD2. With V trimmed by 3 bases and J by 4 bases, 7 bases remained unmatched. The CDR3 contains 15 residues. The germline gives CDR1 SGDLS, CDR2 YYNGEE. Here the CDR3 reads CASSAQGSGGETQYF. CDR3 bases: TGTGCCAGCAGCGCCCAGGGTAGCGGGGGAGAGACCCAGTACTTC. Supplemented by reference TRBV9 and TRBJ2-5, the full variable domain reads DSGVTQTPKHLITATGQRVTLRCSPRSGDLSVYWYQQSLDQGLQFLIQYYNGEERAKGNILERFSAQQFPDLHSELNLSSLELGDSALYFCASSAQGSGGETQYFGPGTRLLVL.

The chain recombines TRBV13 with TRBJ1-1; maybe TRBD1 (5 bases). The germline V and J ends were trimmed by 6 bases and 1 base, with 15 bases remaining between them. Per the germline V gene, CDR1 is PRHDT and CDR2 is FYEKMQ (reference sequence). This CDR3 is 15 amino acids long. Written as DNA, the CDR3 is TGTGCCAGCAGTTCCTACCGAAGGGGGAACACTGAAGCTTTCTTT. Its protein is CASSSYRRGNTEAFF.

The genes are TRBV6-2 or TRBV6-3 and TRBJ2-7, with D perhaps matching TRBD2 (6 bases). There are 13 residues in the CDR3. Trimming shortened V by 6 bases and J by 3 bases, and 12 bases separated the two germline ends. The germline CDR1 and CDR2 sequences are MNHEY and SVGEGT. CDR3 bases: TGTGCCAGCAGCAGCGGGCCCTTCTACGAGCAGTACTTC. Protein sequence: CASSSGPFYEQYF.

The rearrangement joins TRBV27 to TRBJ2-1; 13 nucleotides agree with TRBD2. The CDR3 runs to 16 residues. Germline V gene sequence: CDR1 MNHEY, CDR2 SMNVEV (reference sequence). After removal of 4 bases from V and 5 bases from J, the junction contained 5 bases not matched to a gene. In nucleotides, the CDR3 is TGTGCCAGCAGTTCTTTGACTAGCGGGGGGAACAATGAGCAGTTCTTC. Translation: CASSSLTSGGNNEQFF.

J is TRBJ2-1 and V is TRBV7-2, with 8 bases lining up with TRBD2. Per the germline V gene, CDR1 is SGHTA and CDR2 is FQGNSA. This CDR3 has 14 residues. Trimming removed 3 bases from V and 10 bases from J; junction bases left unmatched: 8. CDR3 sequence reads: CASSLPTSVREQFF. The CDR3, as DNA: TGTGCCAGCAGCTTGCCGACTAGCGTTAGGGAGCAGTTCTTC.

The CDR3 region has the DNA TGTGCCAGCAGTCTACAGGGGGACTTCACTGAAGCTTTCTTT. Amino acids: CASSLQGDFTEAFF. This chain joins TRBV6-5 and TRBJ1-1; 8 positions agree with TRBD1. The V gene's germline CDR1 is MNHEY and CDR2 SVGAGI. CDR3 length: 14 residues. V lost 5 bases to trimming and J lost 4 bases; unmatched junction nucleotides: 6.

The V and J genes are TRBV5-4 and TRBJ2-5, with 7 bases that match TRBD2. Trimming at V came to 5 bases and at J to 2 bases, leaving 12 bases not matched to a gene. CDR1 and CDR2 (germline): SGHNT, YYREEE (reference sequence). This CDR3 comprises 16 residues. The CDR3 here is CASSSGTGGLQETQYF. CDR3 bases: TGTGCCAGCAGTTCGGGGACCGGGGGGTTGCAAGAGACCCAGTACTTC.

The J gene is TRBJ1-1, the V gene TRBV5-8; weak D call: TRBD1 (6 bases). Germline V lookup: CDR1 SGHTS, CDR2 YDEGEE. V was trimmed by 4 bases and J by 4 bases, leaving 14 bases between them. CDR3 size: 14 residues. CDR3: CASSPYREVTEAFF. The CDR3 nucleotides read TGTGCCAGCAGCCCCTACAGGGAAGTCACTGAAGCTTTCTTT.

For the CDR3, the DNA is TGCAGCGTAGATTTTCACAGGGGCGCCTACAATGAGCAGTTCTTC. Amino acid sequence: CSVDFHRGAYNEQFF. The chain recombines TRBV29-1 with TRBJ2-1; 7 bases match TRBD1. The CDR3 has 15 residues. J lost 2 bases, V lost 6 bases, and 10 bases had no gene match. The germline gives CDR1 SQVTM, CDR2 ANQGSEA.

The V and J genes are TRBV11-2 and TRBJ1-1; 7 nucleotides align to TRBD1. The CDR3 has 14 residues. With V trimmed by 3 bases and J by 3 bases, 4 bases remained unmatched. Germline CDR1 SGHAT, CDR2 FQNNGV. The CDR3 loop is CASSFRQGDTEAFF. Written as DNA, the CDR3 is TGTGCCAGCAGCTTTAGACAGGGAGACACTGAAGCTTTCTTT.

The V call is TRBV5-1, the J call TRBJ2-7; D may be TRBD2 (6 bases). This CDR3 is 15 amino acids long. Germline V gene sequence: CDR1 SGHRS, CDR2 YFSETQ. V dropped 4 bases and J dropped 4 bases, with 18 bases sitting between them. DNA for the CDR3: TGCGCCAGCAGCACCGGGGGATCTGGCATTTACGAGCAGTACTTC. Encoded protein: CASSTGGSGIYEQYF.